The rows below give T cell receptor beta chains drawn from one sample of a study of CXCR3-negative and CXCR3-positive naive CD8 T cells. TCRdb re-called the 5' RACE reads; every CDR3 protein appears as one record, without DNA. The sample table sets out just under 90,000 distinct CDR3 sequences. Sequenced sample: naive CXCR3+ CD8+ T cells from blood. The receptor set was obtained from a human donor in good health. Some clones in this sample may be carry-over from other donors' samples. The CDR3 runs from the conserved cysteine through the conserved F or W.

v_call	j_call	cdr3_aa
TRBV28	TRBJ2-7	CASSLSGRASGEQYF
TRBV3-1	TRBJ2-1	CASSQDVNPFNEQFF
TRBV29-1	TRBJ1-1	CSVDYQLNTEAFF
TRBV28	TRBJ2-1	CASSTDREADEQFF
TRBV27	TRBJ2-1	CATLFPRGRYNEQFF
TRBV7-4	TRBJ2-1	CASSPRGRESYNEQFF
TRBV29-1	TRBJ1-3	CSVETDSGNTIYF
TRBV29-1	TRBJ2-2	CSANRGTGELFF
TRBV15	TRBJ1-1	CATRGHRDAFF
TRBV20-1	TRBJ1-5	CSARGRDNQPQHF
TRBV6-2/TRBV6-3	TRBJ2-7	CASSYTRGASSYEQYF
TRBV14	TRBJ2-5	CARRTGQETQYF
TRBV7-9	TRBJ2-2	CASSVWPLANTGELFF
TRBV7-2	TRBJ2-2	CASSPKGDPGLFF
TRBV7-3	TRBJ2-2	CASSYSSPGELFF
TRBV7-2	TRBJ2-7	CASSLTGAPYEQYF
TRBV29-1	TRBJ2-7	CSVVPTSGVSYEQYF
TRBV10-3	TRBJ1-1	CAISEDRGTEAFF
TRBV28	TRBJ1-2	CASSLGPYGYTF
TRBV20-1	TRBJ1-1	CSAGTGDTEAFF
TRBV3-1	TRBJ2-1	CASSQDGAPYNEQFF
TRBV27	TRBJ2-7	CASSGRQANSYEQYF
TRBV6-5	TRBJ1-1	CASSYSETGGRLNTEAFF
TRBV7-6	TRBJ1-2	CASSPGTGVLNYGYTF
TRBV12-2	TRBJ1-2	CASRPRQGPSAHYGYTF
TRBV14	TRBJ2-2	CASSQGPSYTGELFF
TRBV13	TRBJ2-4	CASSSPLKSTIQYF
TRBV28	TRBJ2-7	CASSFSTSGWGEQYF
TRBV4-2	TRBJ1-5	CASSQEGSNQPQHF
TRBV4-3	TRBJ2-4	CASSQGTRGPRDIQYF
TRBV28	TRBJ2-5	CASSQGGGETQYF
TRBV2	TRBJ2-3	CASTQGDTQYF
TRBV29-1	TRBJ2-1	CSAQGGGSGNEQFF
TRBV5-1	TRBJ2-1	CASSGGLANEQFF
TRBV11-3	TRBJ2-2	CASSPVGTSGAGELFF
TRBV20-1	TRBJ1-1	CSAWELAEAFF